The 20 T cell receptor beta chains presented below share a single source sample, sequenced in a study of early T cells in non-severe SARS-CoV-2 infection. One entry per CDR3 protein results from TCRdb running MiXCR on the 5' RACE reads. Counted here are 55,000 to 85,000 distinct CDR3 sequences, roughly 10% occurring once; the ten biggest clones make up 15% to 18%. Sequenced here: whole blood, sampled at baseline. The origin of the receptors is an adult who was a healthcare worker with PCR-confirmed SARS-CoV-2 infection or an uninfected control (not recorded which).

Many counts were recorded for this clonotype. Mismatch with germline at one junction end may stem from a read error. The genes are TRBV7-6 and TRBJ2-3; 8 bases agree with TRBD2. The CDR3 extends over 13 amino acids. The germline gives CDR1 SGHVS, CDR2 FNYEAQ. The CDR3 region has the DNA TGTGCCAGCAGCCCGACCGGGACTAGGCCGCCGAATTTT. Translated, it gives CASSPTGTRPPNF. Full variable domain (rest looked up from reference TRBV7-6 and TRBJ2-3): GAGVSQSPRYKVTKRGQDVALRCDPISGHVSLYWYRQALGQGPEFLTYFNYEAQQDKSGLPNDRFSAERPEGSISTLTIQRTEQRDSAMYRCASSPTGTRPPNFGPGTRLTVL.

V usage is TRBV12-3 or TRBV12-4 and J usage is TRBJ2-4; perhaps TRBD2 as D (5 bases). The length of the CDR3 is 15 residues. V lost 7 bases, J lost 0 bases, and 13 bases lay in between. CDR3 loop: CASMDRAGAKNIQYF. CDR3 DNA sequence: TGTGCCAGCATGGACCGGGCGGGAGCCAAAAACATTCAGTACTTC.

This clonotype has a count of ten or more. The chain couples TRBV6-2 or TRBV6-3 to TRBJ2-6, with a weak D call TRBD2 (5 bases). This CDR3 has 16 amino acids. Trimming left V 2 bases short and J 3 bases short, with 11 bases between. The germline V gene has CDR1 MNHEY and CDR2 SVGEGT. The CDR3 loop is CASSYRRGVGANVLTF. CDR3 nucleotide sequence: TGTGCCAGCAGTTACCGACGGGGAGTTGGGGCCAACGTCCTGACTTTC.

This clonotype showed up just a few times. V and J are TRBV6-5 and TRBJ2-7; D gene ambiguous. The CDR3 covers 12 residues. V gave up 6 bases and J gave up 6 bases, with 12 bases separating them. CDR1 and CDR2 (germline): MNHEY, SVGAGI. CDR3 in DNA: TGTGCCAGCAGATTCGGAATCTCCGAGCAGTACTTC. Translating gives CASRFGISEQYF.

This clonotype occurred many times. The genes are TRBV28 and TRBJ2-7; 11 bases agree with TRBD2. The CDR3 is 16 residues long. Germline CDR1 and CDR2: MDHEN and SYDVKM. With V trimmed by 5 bases and J by 4 bases, 10 bases remained unmatched. In nucleotides, the CDR3 is TGTGCCAGCAGTCGACCTCCTGGACTAGCGGGTTACGAGCAGTACTTC. Protein sequence: CASSRPPGLAGYEQYF.

In its sample, this clonotype was seen many times. The V gene is TRBV20-1, the J gene TRBJ1-5, with TRBD1 identical over 9 bases. CDR3 size: 16 residues. V trimming: 5 bases; J trimming: 3 bases; junction bases outside the gene matches: 11. Germline V CDR1 and CDR2: DFQATT, SNEGSKA (reference sequence). The CDR3 region is CSARPAQGAVNQPQHF. CDR3 coding DNA: TGCAGTGCTCGGCCAGCACAGGGGGCTGTCAATCAGCCCCAGCATTTT.

This clonotype was counted at least ten times. The chain has TRBV6-5 and TRBJ1-1; D ambiguous. Germline CDR1 is MNHEY and CDR2 is SVGAGI. V was pared by 5 bases and J by 7 bases, with 17 bases between. The CDR3 loop spans 14 amino acids. The chain's CDR3 is CASSASFGPVEAFF. The CDR3 DNA sequence: TGTGCCAGCAGTGCGAGTTTTGGCCCCGTTGAAGCTTTCTTT.

This clonotype was counted ten times or more. The genes are TRBV18 and TRBJ1-2; 12 bases fit TRBD1. Germline lookup yields CDR1 KGHSH and CDR2 LQKENI. The CDR3 is 15 amino acids. V shed 3 bases and J 6 bases; nucleotides not matched to a gene: 5. CDR3 DNA sequence: TGTGCCAGCTCACCGGGGACAGGGGGCAAAGATGGCTACACCTTC. The encoded protein is CASSPGTGGKDGYTF.

This clonotype was picked up a small number of times. The chain has TRBV15 and TRBJ1-6; 8 bases are shared with TRBD1. Germline trimming cut 3 bases from V and 10 bases from J; bases unmatched to any gene: 11. The CDR3 has 16 amino acids. Germline V lookup: CDR1 LNHNV, CDR2 YYDKDF (reference sequence). The CDR3 here is CATSSSAGGFRSPLHF. The CDR3 DNA sequence: TGTGCCACCAGCAGCTCTGCAGGGGGCTTTCGATCACCCCTCCACTTT.

Many counts were recorded for this clonotype. J is TRBJ1-2 and V is TRBV7-2; D gene ambiguous. Germline V gene data show CDR1 as SGHTA and CDR2 as FQGNSA. V was clipped by 5 bases and J by 2 bases, with 6 bases between them. The CDR3 runs to 12 residues. The CDR3 DNA sequence: TGTGCCAGCAGCACCCAAAACTATGGCTACACCTTC. This gives the protein CASSTQNYGYTF.

This clonotype showed up just a few times. The rearrangement links TRBV19 to TRBJ2-2; 7 bases map to TRBD1. The CDR3 runs to 14 residues. CDR1 is LNHDA, CDR2 SQIVND, per germline (reference sequence). Losses at the gene ends were 3 bases for V and 8 bases for J; bases not matched to a gene: 6. CDR3 DNA: TGTGCCAGTAGTATGAAATCGGGACAGGGGGAGCTGTTTTTT. Protein product: CASSMKSGQGELFF.

The table lists this clonotype with many counts. V usage is TRBV6-1 and J usage is TRBJ2-1; 9 bases align to TRBD2. Looked up from germline, CDR1 is MNHNS and CDR2 is SASEGT. The CDR3 length is 19 residues. V lost 0 bases, J lost 1 base, and 10 bases stayed unmatched. The CDR3 loop reads CASSEAQWGGRASYNEQFF. The CDR3 DNA sequence: TGTGCCAGCAGTGAAGCCCAGTGGGGCGGGAGGGCGTCCTACAATGAGCAGTTCTTC.

In regard to this clonotype: Possible read error: a much larger clone is one base away. The V call is TRBV27, the J call TRBJ2-2; D might be TRBD2 (5 bases). Germline V gives CDR1 MNHEY, CDR2 SMNVEV (reference sequence). CDR3 length: 15 residues. DNA of the CDR3: TGTGCCAGCAGTTTCCACCGAGAGAACACCGGGGAGCAGTTTTTT. Translating it yields CASSFHRENTGEQFF.

This clonotype was found many times. This rearrangement joins TRBV7-2 to TRBJ2-1; tentatively, D is TRBD1 or TRBD2 (5 bases each). V lost 1 base and J 0 bases, leaving 19 bases between the germline ends. CDR1 and CDR2 from the germline V gene are SGHTA and FQGNSA. The length of the CDR3 is 19 residues. DNA of the CDR3: TGTGCCAGCAGCTTAGATAGATCCGGGACCTCCAACTCCTACAATGAGCAGTTCTTC. Its protein is CASSLDRSGTSNSYNEQFF.

The sample holds a few counts of this clonotype. The rearrangement links TRBV7-2 to TRBJ1-2; a possible D gene is TRBD1 (5 bases). The germline V and J ends were trimmed by 4 bases and 4 bases, with 13 bases remaining between them. Germline V gene data show CDR1 as SGHTA and CDR2 as FQGNSA. The CDR3 consists of 14 residues. CDR3 bases: TGTGCCAGCAGCTCGTCGACAGTTGCCTATGGCTACACCTTC. Its translation is CASSSSTVAYGYTF.

In this sample, this clonotype turned up a few times. The gene calls are TRBV28 and TRBJ1-1; D gene uncertain. V shed 3 bases and J shed 6 bases, with 11 bases lying between them. The CDR3 sequence is 13 residues long. The germline gives CDR1 MDHEN, CDR2 SYDVKM. As DNA, the CDR3 is TGTGCCAGCAGTTTTTCTTCCAGCTCTGAAGCTTTCTTT. Translating it yields CASSFSSSSEAFF.

In this sample, this clonotype turned up a few times. The chain employs TRBV20-1 and TRBJ1-5, with D unclear. Per the germline V gene, CDR1 is DFQATT and CDR2 is SNEGSKA (reference sequence). V lost 6 bases, J lost 2 bases, and 14 bases lay in between. This CDR3 contains 14 residues. CDR3 sequence: CSAADSRGNQPQHF. The DNA for the CDR3 is TGCAGTGCCGCAGATTCTCGGGGCAATCAGCCCCAGCATTTT.

This clonotype was detected ten times or more. The chain employs TRBV9 and TRBJ2-2, with unresolved D. The V gene's germline CDR1 is SGDLS and CDR2 YYNGEE. V shed 2 bases and J shed 5 bases, with 10 bases lying between them. The length of the CDR3 is 14 residues. CDR3 DNA sequence: TGTGCCAGCAGCGTCGTCATGAAGACCGGGGAGCTGTTTTTT. Translated: CASSVVMKTGELFF.

This clonotype appeared a few times. The chain carries TRBV4-1 and TRBJ2-2; 7 bases align to TRBD2. Germline CDR1 and CDR2: MGHRA and YSYEKL. V lost 4 bases to trimming and J lost 1 base; unmatched junction nucleotides: 9. This CDR3 region has 17 residues. The CDR3 is CASSPLGGGGNTGELFF. The CDR3 DNA reads TGCGCCAGCAGCCCGCTTGGTGGCGGGGGGAACACCGGGGAGCTGTTTTTT.

In this sample, this clonotype turned up many times. The CDR3 is CSVSRGPGTQYF. Written as DNA, the CDR3 is TGCAGCGTTTCCCGGGGACCGGGGACCCAGTACTTC. The chain has TRBV29-1 and TRBJ2-5; TRBD1 or TRBD2 may be the D gene (5 bases each). The CDR3 is 12 residues long. The ends were cut back, 5 bases at V and 7 bases at J, with 14 bases in the middle. Germline assignment: CDR1 SQVTM and CDR2 ANQGSEA.